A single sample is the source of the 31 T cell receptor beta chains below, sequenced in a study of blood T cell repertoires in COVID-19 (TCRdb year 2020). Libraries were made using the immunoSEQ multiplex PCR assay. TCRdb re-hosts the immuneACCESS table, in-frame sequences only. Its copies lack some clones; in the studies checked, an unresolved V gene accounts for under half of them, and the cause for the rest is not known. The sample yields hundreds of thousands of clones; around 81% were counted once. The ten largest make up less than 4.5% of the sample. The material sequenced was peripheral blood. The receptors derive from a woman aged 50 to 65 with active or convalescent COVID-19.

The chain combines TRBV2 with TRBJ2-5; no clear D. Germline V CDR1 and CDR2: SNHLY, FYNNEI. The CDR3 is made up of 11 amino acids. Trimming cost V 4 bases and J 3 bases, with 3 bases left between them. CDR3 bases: TGTGCCAGCAGTGGCGAAGAGACCCAGTACTTC. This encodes CASSGEETQYF.

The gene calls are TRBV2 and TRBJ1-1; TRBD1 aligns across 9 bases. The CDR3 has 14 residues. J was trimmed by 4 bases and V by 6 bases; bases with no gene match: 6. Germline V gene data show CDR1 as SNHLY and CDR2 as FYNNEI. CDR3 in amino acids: CASSEQGAPTEAFF. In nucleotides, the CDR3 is TGTGCCAGCAGCGAACAGGGGGCCCCCACTGAAGCTTTCTTT. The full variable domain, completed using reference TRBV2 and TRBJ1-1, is EPEVTQTPSHQVTQMGQEVILRCVPISNHLYFYWYRQILGQKVEFLVSFYNNEISEKSEIFDDQFSVERPDGSNFTLKIRSTKLEDSAMYFCASSEQGAPTEAFFGQGTRLTVV.

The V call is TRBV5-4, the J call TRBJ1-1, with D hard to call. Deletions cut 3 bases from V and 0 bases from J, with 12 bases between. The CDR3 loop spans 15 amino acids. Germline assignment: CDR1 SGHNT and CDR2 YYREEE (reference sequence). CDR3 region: CASSSGSQLNTEAFF. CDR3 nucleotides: TGTGCCAGCAGCTCGGGGTCCCAATTGAACACTGAAGCTTTCTTT.

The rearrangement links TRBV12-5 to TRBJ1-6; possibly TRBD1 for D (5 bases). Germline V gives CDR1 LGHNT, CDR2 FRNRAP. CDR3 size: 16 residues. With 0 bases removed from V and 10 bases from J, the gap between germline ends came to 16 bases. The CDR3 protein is CASGLVQVGRKSPLHF. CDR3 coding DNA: TGTGCTAGTGGTTTGGTACAGGTGGGCCGCAAATCACCCCTCCACTTT.

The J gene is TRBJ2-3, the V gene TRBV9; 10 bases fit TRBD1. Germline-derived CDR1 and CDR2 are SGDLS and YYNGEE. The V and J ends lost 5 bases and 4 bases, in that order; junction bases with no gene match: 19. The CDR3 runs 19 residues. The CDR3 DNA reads TGTGCCAGCAGTGGGGACAGGGGAATGGCCACCTCCTCGTCAGATACGCAGTATTTT. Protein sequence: CASSGDRGMATSSSDTQYF.

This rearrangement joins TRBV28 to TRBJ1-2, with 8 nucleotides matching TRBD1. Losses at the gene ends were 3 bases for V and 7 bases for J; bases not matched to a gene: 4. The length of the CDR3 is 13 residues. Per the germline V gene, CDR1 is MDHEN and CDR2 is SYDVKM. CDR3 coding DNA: TGTGCCAGCAGTTTGGACAGGGCGGGTGGCTACACCTTC. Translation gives CASSLDRAGGYTF.

CDR3 in DNA: TGCGCCAGCAGCTTGTGGCGGACAGGGGACACTGAAGCTTTCTTT. Encoded protein: CASSLWRTGDTEAFF. The V and J genes are TRBV5-1 and TRBJ1-1, with 9 bases lining up with TRBD1. The CDR3 contains 15 residues. Germline trimming cut 1 base from V and 3 bases from J; bases unmatched to any gene: 4. Germline V CDR1 and CDR2: SGHRS, YFSETQ.

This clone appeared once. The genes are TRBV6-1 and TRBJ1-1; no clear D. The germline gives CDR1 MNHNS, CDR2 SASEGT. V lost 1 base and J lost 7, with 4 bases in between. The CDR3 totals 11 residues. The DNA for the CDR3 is TGTGCCAGCAGTGAAGTCAGTGAAGCTTTCTTT. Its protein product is CASSEVSEAFF.

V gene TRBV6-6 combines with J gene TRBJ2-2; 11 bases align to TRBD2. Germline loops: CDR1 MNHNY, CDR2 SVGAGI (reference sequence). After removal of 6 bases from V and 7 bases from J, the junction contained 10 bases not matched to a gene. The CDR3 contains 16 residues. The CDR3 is CASSHSGRALGGELFF. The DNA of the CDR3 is TGTGCCAGCAGCCATAGCGGGAGGGCCCTCGGCGGGGAGCTGTTTTTT.

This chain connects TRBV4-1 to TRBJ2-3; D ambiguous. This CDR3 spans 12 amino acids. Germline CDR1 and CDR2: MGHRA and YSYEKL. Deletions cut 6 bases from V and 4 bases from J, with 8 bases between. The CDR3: CASRSNADTQYF. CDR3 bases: TGCGCCAGCAGATCCAATGCAGATACGCAGTATTTT.

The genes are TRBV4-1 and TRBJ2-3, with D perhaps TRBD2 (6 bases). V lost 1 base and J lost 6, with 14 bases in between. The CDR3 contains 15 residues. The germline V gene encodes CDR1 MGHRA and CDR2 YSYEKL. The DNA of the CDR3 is TGCGCCAGCAGCCAAGGGAGCGGGTGGGGGGATACGCAGTATTTT. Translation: CASSQGSGWGDTQYF.

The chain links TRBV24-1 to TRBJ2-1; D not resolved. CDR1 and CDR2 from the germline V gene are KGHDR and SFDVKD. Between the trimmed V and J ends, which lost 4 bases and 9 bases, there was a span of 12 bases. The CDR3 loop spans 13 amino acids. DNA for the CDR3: TGTGCCACCAGTGACTCTCGCTCCGGTGAGCAGTTCTTC. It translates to CATSDSRSGEQFF.

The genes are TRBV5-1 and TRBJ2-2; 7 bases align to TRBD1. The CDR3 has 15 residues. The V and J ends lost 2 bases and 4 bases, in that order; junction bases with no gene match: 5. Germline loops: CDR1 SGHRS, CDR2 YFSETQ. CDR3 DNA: TGCGCCAGCAGCTTAGTCTCAGGGGGCACCGGGGAGCTGTTTTTT. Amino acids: CASSLVSGGTGELFF.

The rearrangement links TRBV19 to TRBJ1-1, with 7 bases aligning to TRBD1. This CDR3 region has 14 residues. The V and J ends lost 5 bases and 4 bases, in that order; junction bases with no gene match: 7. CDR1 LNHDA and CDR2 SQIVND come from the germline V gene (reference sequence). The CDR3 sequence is CASSPRQGLTEAFF. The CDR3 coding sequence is TGTGCCAGTAGTCCCAGACAGGGACTCACTGAAGCTTTCTTT. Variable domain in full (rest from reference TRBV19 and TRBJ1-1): DGGITQSPKYLFRKEGQNVTLSCEQNLNHDAMYWYRQDPGQGLRLIYYSQIVNDFQKGDIAEGYSVSREKKESFPLTVTSAQKNPTAFYLCASSPRQGLTEAFFGQGTRLTVV.

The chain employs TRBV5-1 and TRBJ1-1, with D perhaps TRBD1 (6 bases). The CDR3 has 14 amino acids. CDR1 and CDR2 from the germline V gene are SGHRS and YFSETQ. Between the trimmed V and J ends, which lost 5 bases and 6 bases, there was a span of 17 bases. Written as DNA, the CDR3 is TGCGCCAGCAGTCCAGGGGACCAGAGGGCTGAAGCTTTCTTT. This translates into CASSPGDQRAEAFF. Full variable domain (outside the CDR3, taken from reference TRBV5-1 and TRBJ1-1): KAGVTQTPRYLIKTRGQQVTLSCSPISGHRSVSWYQQTPGQGLQFLFEYFSETQRNKGNFPGRFSGRQFSNSRSEMNVSTLELGDSALYLCASSPGDQRAEAFFGQGTRLTVV.

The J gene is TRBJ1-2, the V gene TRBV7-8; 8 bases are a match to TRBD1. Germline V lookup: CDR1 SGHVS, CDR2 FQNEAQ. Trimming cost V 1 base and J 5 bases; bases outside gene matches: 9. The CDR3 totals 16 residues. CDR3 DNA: TGTGCCAGCAGCTTAGGTCGGCTCAGGGGGCCGTATGGCTACACCTTC. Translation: CASSLGRLRGPYGYTF.

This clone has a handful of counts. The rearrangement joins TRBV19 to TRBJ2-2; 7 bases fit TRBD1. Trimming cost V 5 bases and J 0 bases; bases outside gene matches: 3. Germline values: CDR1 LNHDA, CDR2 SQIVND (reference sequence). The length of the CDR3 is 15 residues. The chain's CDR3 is CASSLQGANTGELFF. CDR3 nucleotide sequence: TGTGCCAGTAGTTTGCAGGGGGCGAACACCGGGGAGCTGTTTTTT.

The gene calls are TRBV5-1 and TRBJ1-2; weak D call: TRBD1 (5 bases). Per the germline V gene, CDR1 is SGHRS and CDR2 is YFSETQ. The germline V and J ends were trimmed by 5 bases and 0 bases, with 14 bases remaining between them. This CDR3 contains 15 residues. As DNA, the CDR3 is TGCGCCAGCAGAATAGCGGGGGAACCTAACTATGGCTACACCTTC. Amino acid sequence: CASRIAGEPNYGYTF.

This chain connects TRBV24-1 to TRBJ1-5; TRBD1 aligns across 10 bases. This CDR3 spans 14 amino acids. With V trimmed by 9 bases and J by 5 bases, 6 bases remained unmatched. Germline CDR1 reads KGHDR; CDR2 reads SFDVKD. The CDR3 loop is CATADRGWHQPQHF. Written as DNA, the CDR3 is TGTGCCACCGCGGACAGGGGGTGGCATCAGCCCCAGCATTTT.

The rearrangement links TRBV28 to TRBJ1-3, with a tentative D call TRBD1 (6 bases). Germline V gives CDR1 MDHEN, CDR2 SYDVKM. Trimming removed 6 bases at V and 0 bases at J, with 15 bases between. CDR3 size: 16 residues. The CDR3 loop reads CASSDYRDISGNTIYF. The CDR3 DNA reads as TGTGCCAGCAGCGACTACAGGGATATCTCTGGAAACACCATATATTTT.

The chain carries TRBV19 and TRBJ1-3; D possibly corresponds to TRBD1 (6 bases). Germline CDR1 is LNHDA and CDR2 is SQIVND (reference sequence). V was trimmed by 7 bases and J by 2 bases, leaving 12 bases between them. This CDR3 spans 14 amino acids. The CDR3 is CASIAGVPGNTIYF. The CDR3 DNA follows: TGTGCCAGTATTGCAGGGGTGCCTGGAAACACCATATATTTT.

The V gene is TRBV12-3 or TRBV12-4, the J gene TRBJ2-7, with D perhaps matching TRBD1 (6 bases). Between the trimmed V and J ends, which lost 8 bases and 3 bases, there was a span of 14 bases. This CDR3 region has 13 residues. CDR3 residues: CASSGTPNYEQYF. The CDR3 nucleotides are TGTGCCAGCTCCGGGACACCGAACTACGAGCAGTACTTC.

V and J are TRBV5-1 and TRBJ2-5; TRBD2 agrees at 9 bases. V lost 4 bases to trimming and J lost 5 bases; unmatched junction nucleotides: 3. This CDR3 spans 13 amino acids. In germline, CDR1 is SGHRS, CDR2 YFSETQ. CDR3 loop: CASSAGGSETQYF. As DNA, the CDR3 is TGCGCCAGCAGCGCGGGGGGGTCGGAGACCCAGTACTTC.

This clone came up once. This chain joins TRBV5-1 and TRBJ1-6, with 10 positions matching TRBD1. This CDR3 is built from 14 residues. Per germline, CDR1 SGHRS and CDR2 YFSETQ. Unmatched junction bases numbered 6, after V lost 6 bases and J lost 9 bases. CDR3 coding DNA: TGCGCCAGCACGGGACAGGGGATCGGTTCACCCCTCCACTTT. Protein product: CASTGQGIGSPLHF.

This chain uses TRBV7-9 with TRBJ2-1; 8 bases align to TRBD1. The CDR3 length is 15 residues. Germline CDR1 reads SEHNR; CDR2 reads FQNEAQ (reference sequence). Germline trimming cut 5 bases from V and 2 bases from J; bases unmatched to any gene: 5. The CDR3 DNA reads TGTGCCAGCAGCCGGGACAGGAACACCTACAATGAGCAGTTCTTC. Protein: CASSRDRNTYNEQFF.

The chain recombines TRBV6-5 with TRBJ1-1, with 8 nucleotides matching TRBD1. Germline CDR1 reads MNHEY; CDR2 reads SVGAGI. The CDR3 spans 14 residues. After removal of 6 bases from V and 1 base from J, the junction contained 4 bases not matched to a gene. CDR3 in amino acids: CASRGQAPNTEAFF. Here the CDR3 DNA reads TGTGCCAGCAGGGGACAGGCGCCGAACACTGAAGCTTTCTTT.

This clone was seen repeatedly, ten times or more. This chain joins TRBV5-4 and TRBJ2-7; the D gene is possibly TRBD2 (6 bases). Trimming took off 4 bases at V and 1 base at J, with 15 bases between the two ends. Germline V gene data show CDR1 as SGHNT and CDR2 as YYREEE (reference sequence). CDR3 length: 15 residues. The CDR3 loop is CASSAPGEDSYEQYF. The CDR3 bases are TGTGCCAGCAGCGCTCCGGGAGAAGATTCCTACGAGCAGTACTTC.

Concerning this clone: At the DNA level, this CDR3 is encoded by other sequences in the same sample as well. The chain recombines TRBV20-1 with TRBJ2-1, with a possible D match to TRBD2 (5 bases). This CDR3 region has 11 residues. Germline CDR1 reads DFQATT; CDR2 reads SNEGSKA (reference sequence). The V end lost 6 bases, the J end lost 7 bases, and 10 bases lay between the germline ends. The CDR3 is CSARPGNEQFF. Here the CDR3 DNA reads TGCAGTGCAAGACCGGGGAATGAGCAGTTCTTC.

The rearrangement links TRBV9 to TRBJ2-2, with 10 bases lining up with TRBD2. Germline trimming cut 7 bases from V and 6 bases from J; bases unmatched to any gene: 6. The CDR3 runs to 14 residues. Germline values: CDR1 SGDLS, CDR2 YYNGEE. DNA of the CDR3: TGTGCCAGCCGCCCAGCGGGAGGGCCCGGGGAGCTGTTTTTT. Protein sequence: CASRPAGGPGELFF.

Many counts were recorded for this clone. DNA for the CDR3: TGTGCCAGCAGGGCGGCCGCCTCCGGGACAGATAATTCACCCCTCCACTTT. Amino acids: CASRAAASGTDNSPLHF. The rearrangement links TRBV5-4 to TRBJ1-6; 7 nucleotides match TRBD1. The CDR3 has 17 residues. Germline-derived CDR1 and CDR2 are SGHNT and YYREEE (reference sequence). The junction had 13 bases not matched to a gene; V was cut back by 5 bases and J by 5 bases.

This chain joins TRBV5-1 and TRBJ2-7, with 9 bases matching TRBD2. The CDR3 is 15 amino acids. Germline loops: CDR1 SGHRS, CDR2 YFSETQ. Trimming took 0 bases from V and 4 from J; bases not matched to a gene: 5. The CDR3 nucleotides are TGCGCCAGCAGCTTGGTTAGCGGGGGTCTTTACGAGCAGTACTTC. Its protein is CASSLVSGGLYEQYF.